This TCR beta chain came from a study of cytomegalovirus exposure and HLA in healthy donors. Study context: A prior study identified just under 120 million unique TCR beta sequences from roughly 170 million T cells.

PCR involved 60 Vbeta and 13 Jbeta primers. This table comes from immunoSEQ multiplex PCR, and its TCRdb copy is limited to in-frame clones, with some not included. The table has around 140,000 clones, under 75% seen once. Regarding this clone: The antigen is not known.

CDR3 size: 14 residues. Germline loops: CDR1 KGHSH, CDR2 LQKENI. V lost 0 bases, J lost 4 bases, and 1 base stayed unmatched. General observations from the study: Later analysis identified 16,951 TCR beta sequences associated with HLA alleles, using a false discovery rate threshold of 0.05. An apparent linkage of common viral pathogens to several of the most significant clusters emerged in a later analysis.

This receptor was identified in a woman between 40 and 55 years old in good health and CMV-seronegative. The chain links TRBV18 to TRBJ2-7, with 9 bases that match TRBD1. The sample taken for sequencing was PBMCs. CDR3 region: CASSPPGQGYEQYF. CDR3 in DNA: TGTGCCAGCTCACCACCGGGACAGGGTTACGAGCAGTACTTC.